Below, 5 T cell receptor beta chains from the same sample are listed, as sequenced in a study of blood T cell repertoires in COVID-19. Profiled with immunoSEQ multiplex PCR; TCRdb holds only in-frame clones, not every one. The sample holds under 200,000 clones, 80% seen once. The sequencing sample was made of PBMCs or T cells enriched from blood (not recorded which). The origin of the receptors is a woman aged 55-69 years who had recovered from COVID-19.

The CDR3 reads CAWSGQGTDYGYTF. The CDR3 DNA sequence: TGTGCCTGGAGTGGTCAGGGAACGGACTATGGCTACACCTTC. This chain links TRBV30 with TRBJ1-2, with a weak D call TRBD1 (5 bases). The CDR3 consists of 14 residues. Germline V gene lookup returns CDR1 GTSNPN and CDR2 SVGIG (reference sequence). The V and J ends lost 1 base and 3 bases respectively, with 12 bases between them. The entire variable domain, with the rest obtained from reference TRBV30 and TRBJ1-2, is as follows: SQTIHQWPATLVQPVGSPLSLECTVEGTSNPNLYWYRQAAGRGLQLLFYSVGIGQISSEVPQNLSASRPQDRQFILSSKKLLLSDSGFYLCAWSGQGTDYGYTFGSGTRLTVV.

V usage is TRBV12-5 and J usage is TRBJ1-6; 7 bases line up with TRBD1. V shed 2 bases and J 10 bases; nucleotides not matched to a gene: 8. The CDR3 has 15 residues. CDR1 is LGHNT and CDR2 is FRNRAP in the germline V gene. The CDR3 reads CASGLSDRDGSPLHF. CDR3 nucleotides: TGTGCTAGTGGTTTGTCCGACAGGGACGGATCACCCCTCCACTTT.

In its sample, this clone was seen a few times. The chain carries TRBV5-6 and TRBJ1-4; D gene uncertain. Germline V CDR1 and CDR2: SGHDT, YYEEEE. The CDR3 is 15 residues long. Trimming pared 4 bases from V and 0 bases from J, leaving 10 bases between. CDR3: CASSGRRATNEKLFF. The CDR3 DNA reads TGTGCCAGCAGCGGCCGGAGGGCAACTAATGAAAAACTGTTTTTT.

V gene TRBV6-4 combines with J gene TRBJ1-2; 10 nucleotides agree with TRBD1. The J segment lost 6 bases and the V segment lost 6 bases, leaving 22 bases of the junction unmatched. This CDR3 contains 19 residues. Germline CDR1 and CDR2: MRHNA and SNTAGT. The DNA of the CDR3 is TGTGCCAGCAGCCACGAGGGCCCGGGACAGGGGCACAAGCCCCATGGCTACACCTTC. Protein sequence: CASSHEGPGQGHKPHGYTF.

This sequence joins TRBV29-1 and TRBJ1-2; D is ambiguous. Trimming pared 6 bases from V and 8 bases from J, leaving 13 bases between. This CDR3 is 11 amino acids long. The germline V gene has CDR1 SQVTM and CDR2 ANQGSEA. CDR3 loop: CSVSRLEGYTF. In DNA form, the CDR3 reads TGCAGCGTCTCGCGGCTGGAGGGCTACACCTTC.